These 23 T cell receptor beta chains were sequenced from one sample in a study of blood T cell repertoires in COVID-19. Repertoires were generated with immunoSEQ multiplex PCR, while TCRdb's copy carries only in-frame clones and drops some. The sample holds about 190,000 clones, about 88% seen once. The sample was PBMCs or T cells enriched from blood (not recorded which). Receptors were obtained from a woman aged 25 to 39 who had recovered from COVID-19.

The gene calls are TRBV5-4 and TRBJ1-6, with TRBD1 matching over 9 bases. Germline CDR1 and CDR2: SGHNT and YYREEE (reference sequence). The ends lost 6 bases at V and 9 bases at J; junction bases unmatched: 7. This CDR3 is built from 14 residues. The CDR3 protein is CASTWGTGSSPLHF. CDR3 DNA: TGTGCCAGCACCTGGGGGACAGGGAGTTCACCCCTCCACTTT.

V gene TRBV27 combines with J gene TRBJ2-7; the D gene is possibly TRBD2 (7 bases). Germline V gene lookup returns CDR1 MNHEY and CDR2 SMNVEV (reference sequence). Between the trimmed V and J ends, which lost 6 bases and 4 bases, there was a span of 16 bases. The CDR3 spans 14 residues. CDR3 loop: CASSLGGAGYEQYF. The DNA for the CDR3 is TGTGCCAGCAGCCTGGGGGGGGCTGGGTACGAGCAGTACTTC.

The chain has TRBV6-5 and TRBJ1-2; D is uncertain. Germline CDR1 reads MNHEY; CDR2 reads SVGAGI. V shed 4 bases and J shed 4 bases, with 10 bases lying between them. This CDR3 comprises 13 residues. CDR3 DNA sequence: TGTGCCAGCAGTTCCCCGGGAACCTATGGCTACACCTTC. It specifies CASSSPGTYGYTF.

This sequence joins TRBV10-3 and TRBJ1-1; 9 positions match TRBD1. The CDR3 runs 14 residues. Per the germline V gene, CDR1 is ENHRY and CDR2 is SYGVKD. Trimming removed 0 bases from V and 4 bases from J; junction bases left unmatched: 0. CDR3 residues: CAISESTGGTEAFF. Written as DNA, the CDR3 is TGTGCCATCAGTGAGTCGACAGGGGGCACTGAAGCTTTCTTT.

The chain's CDR3 is CASRPRGGGNTIYF. DNA of the CDR3: TGTGCCAGCAGGCCTAGGGGGGGTGGAAACACCATATATTTT. The rearrangement uses TRBV28 and TRBJ1-3, with a possible D match to TRBD1 (6 bases). In germline, CDR1 is MDHEN, CDR2 SYDVKM. V dropped 6 bases and J dropped 3 bases, with 12 bases sitting between them. The CDR3 sequence is 14 residues long.

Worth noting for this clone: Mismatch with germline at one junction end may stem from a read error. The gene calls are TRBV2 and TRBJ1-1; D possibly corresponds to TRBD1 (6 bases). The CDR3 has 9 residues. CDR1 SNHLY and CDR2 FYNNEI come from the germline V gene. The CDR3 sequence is CAWGPTPNF. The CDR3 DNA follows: TGTGCCTGGGGGCCCACCCCAAATTTT.

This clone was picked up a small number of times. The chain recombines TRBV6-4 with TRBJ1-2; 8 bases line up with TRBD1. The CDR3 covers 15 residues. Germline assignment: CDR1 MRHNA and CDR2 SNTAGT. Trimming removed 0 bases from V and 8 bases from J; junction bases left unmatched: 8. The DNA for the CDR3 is TGTGCCAGCAGTGACTCGGGCAGGGGGCTCTCCGGCTACACCTTC. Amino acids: CASSDSGRGLSGYTF.

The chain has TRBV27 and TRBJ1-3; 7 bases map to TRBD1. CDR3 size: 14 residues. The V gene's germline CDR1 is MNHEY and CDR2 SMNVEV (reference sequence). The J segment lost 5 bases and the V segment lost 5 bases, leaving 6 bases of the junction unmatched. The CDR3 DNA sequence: TGTGCCAGCAGTCCCAGGGACAGCCGAAACACCATATATTTT. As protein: CASSPRDSRNTIYF.

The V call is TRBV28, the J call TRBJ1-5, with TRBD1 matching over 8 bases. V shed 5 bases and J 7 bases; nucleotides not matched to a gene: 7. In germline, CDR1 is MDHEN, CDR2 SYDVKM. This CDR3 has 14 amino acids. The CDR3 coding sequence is TGTGCCAGCAGTCTGACAGGGGTGAGGCAGCCCCAGCATTTT. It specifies CASSLTGVRQPQHF. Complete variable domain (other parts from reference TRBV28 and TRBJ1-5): DVKVTQSSRYLVKRTGEKVFLECVQDMDHENMFWYRQDPGLGLRLIYFSYDVKMKEKGDIPEGYSVSREKKERFSLILESASTNQTSMYLCASSLTGVRQPQHFGDGTRLSIL.

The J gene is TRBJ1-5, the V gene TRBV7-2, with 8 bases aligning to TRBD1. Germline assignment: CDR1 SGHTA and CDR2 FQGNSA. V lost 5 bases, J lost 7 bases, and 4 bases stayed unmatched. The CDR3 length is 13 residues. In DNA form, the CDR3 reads TGTGCCAGCAGCAATAACAGGGGGCAGCCCCAGCATTTT. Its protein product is CASSNNRGQPQHF.

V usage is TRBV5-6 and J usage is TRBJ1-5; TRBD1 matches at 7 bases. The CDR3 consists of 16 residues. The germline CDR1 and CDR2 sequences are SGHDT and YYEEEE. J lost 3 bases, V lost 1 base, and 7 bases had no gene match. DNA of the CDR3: TGTGCCAGCAGCTTGTGGTTGACAGGGAACAATCAGCCCCAGCATTTT. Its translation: CASSLWLTGNNQPQHF.

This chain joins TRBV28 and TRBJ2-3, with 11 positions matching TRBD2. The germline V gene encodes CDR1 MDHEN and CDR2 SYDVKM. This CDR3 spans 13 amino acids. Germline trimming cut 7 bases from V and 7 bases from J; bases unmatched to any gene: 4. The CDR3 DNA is TGTGCCAGCATTAGCGGGGGGGCGTATACGCAGTATTTT. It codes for CASISGGAYTQYF. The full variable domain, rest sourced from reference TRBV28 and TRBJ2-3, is DVKVTQSSRYLVKRTGEKVFLECVQDMDHENMFWYRQDPGLGLRLIYFSYDVKMKEKGDIPEGYSVSREKKERFSLILESASTNQTSMYLCASISGGAYTQYFGPGTRLTVL.

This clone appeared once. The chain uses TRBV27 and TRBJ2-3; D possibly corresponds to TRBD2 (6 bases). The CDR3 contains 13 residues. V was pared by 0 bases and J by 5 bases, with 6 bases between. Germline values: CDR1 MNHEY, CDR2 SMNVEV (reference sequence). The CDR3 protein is CASSLSGGDTQYF. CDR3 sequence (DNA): TGTGCCAGCAGTTTATCCGGGGGAGATACGCAGTATTTT.

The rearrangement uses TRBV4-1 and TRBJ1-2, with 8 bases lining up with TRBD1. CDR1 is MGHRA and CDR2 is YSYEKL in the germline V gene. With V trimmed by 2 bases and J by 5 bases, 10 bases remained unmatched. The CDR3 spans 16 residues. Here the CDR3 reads CASSQPRQGARYGYTF. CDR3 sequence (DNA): TGCGCCAGCAGCCAACCACGGCAGGGGGCAAGGTATGGCTACACCTTC.

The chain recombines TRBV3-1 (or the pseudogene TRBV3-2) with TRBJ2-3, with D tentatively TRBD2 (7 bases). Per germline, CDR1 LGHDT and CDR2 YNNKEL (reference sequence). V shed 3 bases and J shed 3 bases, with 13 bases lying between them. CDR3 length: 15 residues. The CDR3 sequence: CASSQEGGRTDTQYF. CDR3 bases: TGTGCCAGCAGCCAGGAGGGGGGGAGGACAGATACGCAGTATTTT.

Written as DNA, the CDR3 is TGTGCCAGCAGTGATAGGCTAGCCCCCAATGAGCAGTTCTTC. As protein: CASSDRLAPNEQFF. The genes are TRBV6-1 and TRBJ2-1; D is perhaps TRBD2 (5 bases). This CDR3 has 14 residues. V lost 3 bases and J lost 6, with 12 bases in between. The germline V gene has CDR1 MNHNS and CDR2 SASEGT.

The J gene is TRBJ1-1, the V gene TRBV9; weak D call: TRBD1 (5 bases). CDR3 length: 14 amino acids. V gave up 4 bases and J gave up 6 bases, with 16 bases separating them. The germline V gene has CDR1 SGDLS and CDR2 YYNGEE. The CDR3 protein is CASSTGVLGPEAFF. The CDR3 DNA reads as TGTGCCAGCAGCACGGGGGTTCTAGGACCTGAAGCTTTCTTT.

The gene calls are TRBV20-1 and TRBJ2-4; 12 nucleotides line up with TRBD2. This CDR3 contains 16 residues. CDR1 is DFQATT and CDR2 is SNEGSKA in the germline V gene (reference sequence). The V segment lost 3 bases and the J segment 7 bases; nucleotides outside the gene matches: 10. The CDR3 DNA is TGCAGTGCTAGTAGGCTAGCGGGAGGGCCACGCAACATTCAGTACTTC. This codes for CSASRLAGGPRNIQYF.

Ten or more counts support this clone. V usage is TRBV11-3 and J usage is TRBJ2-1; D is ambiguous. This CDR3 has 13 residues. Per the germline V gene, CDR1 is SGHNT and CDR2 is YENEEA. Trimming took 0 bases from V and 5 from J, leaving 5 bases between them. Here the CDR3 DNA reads TGTGCCAGCAGCTTAGAGTCAAACAATGAGCAGTTCTTC. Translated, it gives CASSLESNNEQFF.

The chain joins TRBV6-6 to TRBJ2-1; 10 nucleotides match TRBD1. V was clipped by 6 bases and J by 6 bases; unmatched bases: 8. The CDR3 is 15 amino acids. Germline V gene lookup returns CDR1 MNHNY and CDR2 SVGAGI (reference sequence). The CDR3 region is CASRSRTGGTNEQFF. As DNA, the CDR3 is TGTGCCAGCAGATCCAGGACAGGGGGGACCAATGAGCAGTTCTTC.

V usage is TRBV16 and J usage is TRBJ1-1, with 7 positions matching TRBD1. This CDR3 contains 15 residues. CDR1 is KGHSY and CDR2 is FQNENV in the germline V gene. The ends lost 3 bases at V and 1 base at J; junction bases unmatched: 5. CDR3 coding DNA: TGTGCCAGCAGCCAGTCCCGGGACAGGAACACTGAAGCTTTCTTT. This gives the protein CASSQSRDRNTEAFF.

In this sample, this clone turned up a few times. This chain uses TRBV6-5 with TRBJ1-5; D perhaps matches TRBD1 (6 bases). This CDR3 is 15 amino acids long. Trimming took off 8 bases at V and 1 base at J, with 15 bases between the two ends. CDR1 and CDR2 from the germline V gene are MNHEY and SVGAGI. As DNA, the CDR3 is TGTGCCAGCGGGGGGGGAGGGGGAAGCAATCAGCCCCAGCATTTT. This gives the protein CASGGGGGSNQPQHF.

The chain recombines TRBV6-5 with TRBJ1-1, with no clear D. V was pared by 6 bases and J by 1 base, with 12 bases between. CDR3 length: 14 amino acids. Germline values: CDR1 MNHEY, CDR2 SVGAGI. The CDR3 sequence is CASRQETGNTEAFF. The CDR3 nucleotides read TGTGCCAGCAGGCAAGAGACGGGGAACACTGAAGCTTTCTTT.